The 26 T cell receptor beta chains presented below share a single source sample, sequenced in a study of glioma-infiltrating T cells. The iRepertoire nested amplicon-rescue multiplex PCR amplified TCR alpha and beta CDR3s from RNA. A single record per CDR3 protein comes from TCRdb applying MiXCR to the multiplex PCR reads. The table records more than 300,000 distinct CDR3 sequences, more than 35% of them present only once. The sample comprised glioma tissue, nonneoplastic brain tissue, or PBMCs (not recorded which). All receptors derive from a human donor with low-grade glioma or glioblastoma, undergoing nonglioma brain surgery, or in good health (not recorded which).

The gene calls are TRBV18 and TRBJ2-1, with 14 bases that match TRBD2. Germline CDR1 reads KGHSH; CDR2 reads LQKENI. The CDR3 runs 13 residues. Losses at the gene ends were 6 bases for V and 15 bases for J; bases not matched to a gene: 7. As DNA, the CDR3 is TGTGCCAGCTCCCCGGGACTAGCGGGAGATCCGTTCTTC. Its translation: CASSPGLAGDPFF.

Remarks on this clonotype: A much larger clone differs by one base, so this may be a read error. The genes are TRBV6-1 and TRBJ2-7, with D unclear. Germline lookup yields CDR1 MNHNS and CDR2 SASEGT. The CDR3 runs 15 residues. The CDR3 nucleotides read TGTGCCATCAGTTACCTTATTTCGGTCTTCTACGAGCAGTACTTC. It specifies CAISYLISVFYEQYF.

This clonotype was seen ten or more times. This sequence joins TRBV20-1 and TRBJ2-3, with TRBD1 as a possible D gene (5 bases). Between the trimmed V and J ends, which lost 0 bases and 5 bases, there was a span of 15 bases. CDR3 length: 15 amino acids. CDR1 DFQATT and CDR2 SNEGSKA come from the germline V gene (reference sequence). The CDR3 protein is CSARDQGRARDTQYF. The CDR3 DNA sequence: TGCAGTGCTAGAGATCAGGGCAGGGCGAGAGATACGCAGTATTTT.

The CDR3, as DNA: TGTGCCAGCAGTCCACCTCCTCGGGGCTATGGCTACACCTTC. This translates into CASSPPPRGYGYTF. The gene calls are TRBV28 and TRBJ1-2; no clear D gene. Germline V CDR1 and CDR2: MDHEN, SYDVKM. Trimming pared 5 bases from V and 4 bases from J, leaving 14 bases between. The CDR3 has 14 residues.

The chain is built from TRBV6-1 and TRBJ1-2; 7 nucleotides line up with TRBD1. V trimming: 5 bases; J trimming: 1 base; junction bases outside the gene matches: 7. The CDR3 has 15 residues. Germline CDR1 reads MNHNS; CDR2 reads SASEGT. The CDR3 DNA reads TGTGCCAGCAGTTTCCGGACAGGCGATAACTATGGCTACACCTTC. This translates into CASSFRTGDNYGYTF.

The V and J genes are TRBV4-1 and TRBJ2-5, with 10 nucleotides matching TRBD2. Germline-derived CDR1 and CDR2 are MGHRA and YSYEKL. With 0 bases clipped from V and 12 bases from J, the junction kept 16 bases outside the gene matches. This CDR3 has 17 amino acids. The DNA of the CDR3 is TGCGCCAGCAGCCAAGATTGGGTAGCGGGAGGCCCGGAGTCCAAGTACTTC. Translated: CASSQDWVAGGPESKYF.

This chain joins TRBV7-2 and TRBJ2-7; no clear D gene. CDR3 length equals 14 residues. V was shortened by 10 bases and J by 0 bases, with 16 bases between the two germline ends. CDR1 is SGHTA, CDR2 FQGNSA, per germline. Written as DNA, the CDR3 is TGTGCCATCGGAGAGAGGCAGAGCTCCTACGAGCAGTACTTC. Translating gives CAIGERQSSYEQYF.

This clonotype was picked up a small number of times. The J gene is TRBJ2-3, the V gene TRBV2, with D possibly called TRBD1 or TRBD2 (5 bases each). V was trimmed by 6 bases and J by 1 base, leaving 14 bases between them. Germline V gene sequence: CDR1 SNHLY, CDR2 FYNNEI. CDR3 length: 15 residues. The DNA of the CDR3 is TGTGCCAGCAGGGGACGGGGCCTGGGCACAGATACGCAGTATTTT. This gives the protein CASRGRGLGTDTQYF.

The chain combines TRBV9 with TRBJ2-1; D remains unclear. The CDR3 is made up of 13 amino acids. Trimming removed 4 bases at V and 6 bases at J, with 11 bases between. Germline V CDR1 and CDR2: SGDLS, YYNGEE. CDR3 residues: CASSPTEVNEQFF. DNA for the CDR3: TGTGCCAGCAGCCCAACCGAGGTCAATGAGCAGTTCTTC.

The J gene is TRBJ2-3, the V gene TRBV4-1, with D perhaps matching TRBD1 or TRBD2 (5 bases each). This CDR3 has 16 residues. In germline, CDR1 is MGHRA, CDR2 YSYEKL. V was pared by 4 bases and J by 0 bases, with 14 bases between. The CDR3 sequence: CASSRIGGTSTDTQYF. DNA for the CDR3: TGCGCCAGCAGCCGCATTGGGGGAACTAGCACAGATACGCAGTATTTT.

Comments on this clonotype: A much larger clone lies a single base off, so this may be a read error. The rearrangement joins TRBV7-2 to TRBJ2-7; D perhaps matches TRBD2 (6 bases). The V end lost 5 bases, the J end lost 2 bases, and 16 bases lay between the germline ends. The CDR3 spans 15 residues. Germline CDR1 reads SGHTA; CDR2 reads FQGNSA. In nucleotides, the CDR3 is TGTGCCAGCAGCCTTGGGGGGACCGCCACCTACGAGCAGTACTTC. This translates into CASSLGGTATYEQYF.

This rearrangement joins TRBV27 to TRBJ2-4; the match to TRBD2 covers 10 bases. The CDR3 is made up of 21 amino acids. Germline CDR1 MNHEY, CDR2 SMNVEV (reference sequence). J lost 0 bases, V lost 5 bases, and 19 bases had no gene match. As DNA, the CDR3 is TGTGCCAGCAGTGCGTTAGGGGCTAGCGGGAGAACGCACCTAGCCAAAAACATTCAGTACTTC. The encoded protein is CASSALGASGRTHLAKNIQYF.

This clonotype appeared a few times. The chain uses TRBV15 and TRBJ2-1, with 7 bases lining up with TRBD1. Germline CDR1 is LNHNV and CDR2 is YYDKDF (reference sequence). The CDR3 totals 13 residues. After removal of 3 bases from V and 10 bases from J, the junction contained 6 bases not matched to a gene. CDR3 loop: CATSRNLGGEQFF. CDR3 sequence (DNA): TGTGCCACCAGCAGGAACCTAGGGGGCGAGCAGTTCTTC.

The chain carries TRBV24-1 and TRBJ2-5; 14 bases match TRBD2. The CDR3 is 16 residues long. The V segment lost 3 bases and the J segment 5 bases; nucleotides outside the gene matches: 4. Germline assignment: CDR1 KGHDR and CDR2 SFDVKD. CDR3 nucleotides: TGTGCCACCAGTGATCCGGGACTAGCGGGAGTCGAGACCCAGTACTTC. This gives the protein CATSDPGLAGVETQYF.

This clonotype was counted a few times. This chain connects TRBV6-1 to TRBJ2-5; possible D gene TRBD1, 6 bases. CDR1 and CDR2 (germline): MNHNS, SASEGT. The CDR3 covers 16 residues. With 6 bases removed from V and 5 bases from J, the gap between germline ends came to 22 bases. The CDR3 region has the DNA TGTGCCAGCAGACTTCAAGGTTGGGGGCCTCGGGAGACCCAGTACTTC. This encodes CASRLQGWGPRETQYF.

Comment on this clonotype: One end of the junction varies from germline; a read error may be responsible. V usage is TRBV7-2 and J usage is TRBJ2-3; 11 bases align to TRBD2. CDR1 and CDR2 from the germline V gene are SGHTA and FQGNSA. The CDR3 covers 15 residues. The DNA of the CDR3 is TGTGCCAGCAGCATAGCGGGAGGGCCCACAGATACGCAGTATTTT. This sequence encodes CASSIAGGPTDTQYF.

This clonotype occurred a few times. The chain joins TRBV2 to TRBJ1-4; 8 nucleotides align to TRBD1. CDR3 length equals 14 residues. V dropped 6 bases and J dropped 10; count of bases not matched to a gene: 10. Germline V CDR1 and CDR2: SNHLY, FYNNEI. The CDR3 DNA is TGTGCCAGCAGCCTTATCGACAGGGGTGTAAAACTGTTTTTT. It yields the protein CASSLIDRGVKLFF.

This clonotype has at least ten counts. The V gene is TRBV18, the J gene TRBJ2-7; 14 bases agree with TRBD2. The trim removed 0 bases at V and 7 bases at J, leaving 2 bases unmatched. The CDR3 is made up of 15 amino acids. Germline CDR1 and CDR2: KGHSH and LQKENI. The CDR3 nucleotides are TGTGCCAGCTCACCACCGGGACTAGCGGGAGTTGAGCAGTACTTC. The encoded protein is CASSPPGLAGVEQYF. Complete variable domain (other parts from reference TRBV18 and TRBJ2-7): NAGVMQNPRHLVRRRGQEARLRCSPMKGHSHVYWYRQLPEEGLKFMVYLQKENIIDESGMPKERFSAEFPKEGPSILRIQQVVRGDSAAYFCASSPPGLAGVEQYFGPGTRLTVT.

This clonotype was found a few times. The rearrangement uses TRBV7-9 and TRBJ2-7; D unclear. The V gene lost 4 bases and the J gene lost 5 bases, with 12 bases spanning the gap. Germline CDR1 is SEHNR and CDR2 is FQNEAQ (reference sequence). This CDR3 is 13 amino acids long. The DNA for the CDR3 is TGTGCCAGCAGCTATATACGGACCCACGAGCAGTACTTC. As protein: CASSYIRTHEQYF.

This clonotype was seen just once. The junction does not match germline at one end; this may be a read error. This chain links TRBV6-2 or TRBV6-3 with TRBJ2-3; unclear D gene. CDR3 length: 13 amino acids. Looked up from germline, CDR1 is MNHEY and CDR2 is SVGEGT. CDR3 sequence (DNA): TGTGCCGGCAGTTACCGCAACACAGATACGCAGTATTTT. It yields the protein CAGSYRNTDTQYF.

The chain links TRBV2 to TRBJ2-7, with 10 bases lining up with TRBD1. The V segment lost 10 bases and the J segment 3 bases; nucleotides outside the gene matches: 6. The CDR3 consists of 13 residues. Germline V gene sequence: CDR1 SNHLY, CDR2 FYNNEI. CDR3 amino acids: CATGQGEVYEQYF. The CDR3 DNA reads TGTGCCACCGGACAGGGGGAAGTCTACGAGCAGTACTTC.

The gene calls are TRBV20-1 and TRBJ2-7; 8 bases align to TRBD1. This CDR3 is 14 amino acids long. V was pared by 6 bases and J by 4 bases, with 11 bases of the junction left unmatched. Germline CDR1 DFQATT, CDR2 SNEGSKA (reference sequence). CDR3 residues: CSARKGDRRYEQYF. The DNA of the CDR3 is TGCAGTGCCAGGAAAGGGGACAGGAGATACGAGCAGTACTTC.

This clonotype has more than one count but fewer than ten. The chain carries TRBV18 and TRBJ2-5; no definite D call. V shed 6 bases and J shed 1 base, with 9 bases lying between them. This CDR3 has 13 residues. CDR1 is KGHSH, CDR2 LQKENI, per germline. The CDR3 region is CASSQPAQETQYF. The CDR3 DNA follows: TGTGCCAGCTCCCAACCGGCCCAAGAGACCCAGTACTTC.

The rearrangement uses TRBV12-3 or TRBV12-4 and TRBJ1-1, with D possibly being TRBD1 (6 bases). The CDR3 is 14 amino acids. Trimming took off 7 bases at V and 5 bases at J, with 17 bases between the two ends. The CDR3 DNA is TGTGCCAGCACCAAGGGGCAGGGGATAACTGAAGCTTTCTTT. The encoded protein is CASTKGQGITEAFF.

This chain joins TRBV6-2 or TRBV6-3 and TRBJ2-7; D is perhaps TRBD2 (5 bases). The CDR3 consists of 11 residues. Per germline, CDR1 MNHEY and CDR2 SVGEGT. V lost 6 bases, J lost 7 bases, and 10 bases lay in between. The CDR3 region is CASRGGREQYF. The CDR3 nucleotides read TGTGCCAGCAGAGGAGGTCGTGAGCAGTACTTC.

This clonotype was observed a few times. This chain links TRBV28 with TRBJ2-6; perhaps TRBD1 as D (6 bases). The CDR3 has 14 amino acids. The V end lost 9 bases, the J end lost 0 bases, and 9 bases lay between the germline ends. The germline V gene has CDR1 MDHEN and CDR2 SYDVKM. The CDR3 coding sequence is TGTGCCAGTGAACAGGGCTCTGGGGCCAACGTCCTGACTTTC. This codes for CASEQGSGANVLTF. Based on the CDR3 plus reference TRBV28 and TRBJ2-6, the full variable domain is DVKVTQSSRYLVKRTGEKVFLECVQDMDHENMFWYRQDPGLGLRLIYFSYDVKMKEKGDIPEGYSVSREKKERFSLILESASTNQTSMYLCASEQGSGANVLTFGAGSRLTVL.